This T cell receptor beta chain was sequenced for a study of brain T cells in children with intractable seizures. Study results and caveats: Only CDR3 sequence similarity suggested viral specificity, without known HCMV serostatus.

Trimming took 4 bases from V and 1 from J, leaving 10 bases between them. Germline-derived CDR1 and CDR2 are GTSNPN and SVGIG (reference sequence). This CDR3 region has 13 residues. Repertoires were generated with immunoSEQ multiplex PCR, while TCRdb's copy carries only in-frame clones and drops some. The repertoire holds about 320,000 clones, about 93% seen once, with roughly 5.8% in the top ten. Concerning this clone: As yet, its antigen is unknown.

Time point reported: blood from clinic visit 5 months post-surgery; TSC patient then seizure free. Pre-surgery treatment included at least one anti-epileptic drug. This clonotype was obtained from a boy in the first two years of life with tuberous sclerosis and intractable seizures. The chain couples TRBV30 to TRBJ1-2, with TRBD1 as a possible D gene (5 bases). Here the sequenced sample was peripheral blood, taken more than 4 months after surgery. The CDR3 nucleotides are TGTGCCTGGACCGGGACCGATAACTATGGCTACACCTTC. Its translation is CAWTGTDNYGYTF.